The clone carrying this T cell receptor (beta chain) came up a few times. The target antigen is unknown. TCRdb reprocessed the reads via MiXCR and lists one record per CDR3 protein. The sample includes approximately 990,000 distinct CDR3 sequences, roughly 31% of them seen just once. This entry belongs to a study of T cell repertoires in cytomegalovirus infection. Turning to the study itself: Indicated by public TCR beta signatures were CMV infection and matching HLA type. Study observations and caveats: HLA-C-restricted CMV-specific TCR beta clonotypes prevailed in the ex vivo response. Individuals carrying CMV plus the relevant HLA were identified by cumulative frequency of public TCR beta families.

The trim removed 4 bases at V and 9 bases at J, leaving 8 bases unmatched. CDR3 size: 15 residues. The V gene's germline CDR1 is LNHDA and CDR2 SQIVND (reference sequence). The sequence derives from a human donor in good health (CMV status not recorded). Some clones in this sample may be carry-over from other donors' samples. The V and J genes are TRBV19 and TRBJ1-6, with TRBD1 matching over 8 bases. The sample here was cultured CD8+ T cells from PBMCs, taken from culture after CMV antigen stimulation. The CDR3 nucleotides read TGTGCCAGTAGTACCTCCGGGACAGGTGGTTCACCCCTCCACTTT. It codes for CASSTSGTGGSPLHF.